The clone carrying this T cell receptor (beta chain) was seen only once. Germline CDR1 is SGHVS and CDR2 is FQNEAQ. Deletions cut 4 bases from V and 6 bases from J, with 21 bases between. The CDR3 covers 17 residues. The sample comes from a study of cytomegalovirus exposure and HLA in healthy donors. The PCR employed 60 Vbeta primers together with 13 Jbeta primers. TCRdb's copy holds only in-frame clones and misses some; the assay was immunoSEQ multiplex PCR. The data show approximately 130,000 clones, around 80% seen once. Sequencing was carried out using PBMCs. The receptor comes from a boy aged 2 to 10 in good health and CMV-seronegative. The chain carries TRBV7-8 and TRBJ2-2, with TRBD2 as a possible D gene (5 bases). The CDR3 region is CASSSPGWVSSPGELFF. DNA of the CDR3: TGTGCCAGCAGCTCCCCGGGGTGGGTTTCGAGTCCCGGGGAGCTGTTTTTT. The variable domain in full, completed from reference TRBV7-8 and TRBJ2-2, reads GAGVSQSPRYKVAKRGQDVALRCDPISGHVSLFWYQQALGQGPEFLTYFQNEAQLDKSGLPSDRFFAERPEGSVSTLKIQRTQQEDSAVYLCASSSPGWVSSPGELFFGEGSRLTVL.